This TCR beta chain was recorded in a study of regulatory T cells in long-lasting Graves disease. At least ten counts were recorded for this clonotype. Building the TCR beta libraries relied on iRepertoire HTBI primers, and CDR3 regions underwent Arm-PCR. MiXCR, applied by TCRdb to the multiplex PCR reads, yields one record per CDR3 protein. Among roughly 360,000 distinct CDR3 sequences listed, around 23% were seen once. The CDR3 is 15 residues long. The V gene's germline CDR1 is MDHEN and CDR2 SYDVKM. Trimming took off 5 bases at V and 7 bases at J, with 21 bases between the two ends. Time point indicated: persistent/refractory GD, antithyroid drugs over 5 years with positive TRAb. Making the TCR library involved RNA that had been extracted from PBMCs.

This TCR was sampled from a woman in her 40s with Graves disease. This sequence joins TRBV28 and TRBJ2-7; tentatively, D is TRBD2 (6 bases). The sequenced sample was peripheral blood mononuclear cells (PBMCs), obtained when the disease was refractory, from a patient treated with antithyroid drugs. The CDR3 region is CASSLSGGGSVEQYF. The CDR3 DNA sequence: TGTGCCAGCAGTCTATCCGGGGGAGGATCTGTAGAGCAGTACTTC.